The present entry profiles one TCR beta chain with its context. Study processing details: Estimated nucleated cell counts came from reference gene primer amplification. Libraries were prepared by immunoSEQ multiplex PCR; TCRdb keeps only in-frame clonotypes and omits some of them. V and J calls and clone size follow that table, whereas D and trimming were derived from the DNA. The repertoire has about 300,000 clones, about nine tenths of them found once; the top ten carry approximately 2%. The source of the sample is a study of blood T cell repertoires in COVID-19. At the level of the study: Whether acute or convalescent, the COVID-19 samples came from the United States, Italy and Spain.

J gave up 7 bases and V 4 bases, and 12 bases lay outside the gene matches. This CDR3 has 16 amino acids. In germline, CDR1 is SGHDT, CDR2 YYEEEE. The J gene is TRBJ2-1, the V gene TRBV5-6, with 9 bases that match TRBD1. The receptor was isolated from a man aged 18 to 35 with active or convalescent COVID-19. Sequencing was carried out using peripheral blood. CDR3 in DNA: TGTGCCAGCAGCGCCGGAGCCGGGACAGGGTCAAATGAGCAGTTCTTC. This sequence encodes CASSAGAGTGSNEQFF. The variable domain in full, with the rest retrieved from reference TRBV5-6 and TRBJ2-1, is DAGVTQSPTHLIKTRGQQVTLRCSPKSGHDTVSWYQQALGQGPQFIFQYYEEEERQRGNFPDRFSGHQFPNYSSELNVNALLLGDSALYLCASSAGAGTGSNEQFFGPGTRLTVL.